The 14 T cell receptor beta chains listed next were all sequenced from one sample in a study of blood T cell repertoires in COVID-19. Clones were read by immunoSEQ multiplex PCR, and TCRdb kept only the in-frame ones, dropping some. The top ten hold around 3.7% of the sample, which has more than 200,000 clones, 88% seen once. Sequencing was performed on PBMCs or T cells enriched from blood (not recorded which). The receptors stem from a woman aged 30 to 39 who had been exposed to COVID-19.

The genes are TRBV5-5 and TRBJ2-7, with a possible D match to TRBD2 (6 bases). The length of the CDR3 is 15 residues. The germline V and J ends were trimmed by 4 bases and 2 bases, with 16 bases remaining between them. Germline CDR1 SGHKS, CDR2 YYEKEE (reference sequence). The CDR3 DNA sequence: TGTGCCAGCAGCCCACCGGGACTGGGGACCTACGAGCAGTACTTC. This sequence encodes CASSPPGLGTYEQYF. Full variable domain (remainder filled in from reference TRBV5-5 and TRBJ2-7): DAGVTQSPTHLIKTRGQQVTLRCSPISGHKSVSWYQQVLGQGPQFIFQYYEKEERGRGNFPDRFSARQFPNYSSELNVNALLLGDSALYLCASSPPGLGTYEQYFGPGTRLTVT.

The V and J genes are TRBV5-1 and TRBJ1-2; 11 nucleotides align to TRBD1. With V trimmed by 3 bases and J by 4 bases, 5 bases remained unmatched. This CDR3 contains 15 residues. CDR1 is SGHRS, CDR2 YFSETQ, per germline. The CDR3 sequence is CASSSPGTGGYGYTF. DNA for the CDR3: TGCGCCAGCAGCTCCCCCGGGACAGGGGGCTATGGCTACACCTTC.

The chain links TRBV9 to TRBJ1-3, with D perhaps TRBD1 (6 bases). V was pared by 3 bases and J by 0 bases, with 10 bases between. CDR1 is SGDLS, CDR2 YYNGEE, per germline. The CDR3 sequence is 15 residues long. The CDR3 DNA reads as TGTGCCAGCAGCGAAATGGACAGCTCTGGAAACACCATATATTTT. It is translated as CASSEMDSSGNTIYF.

This clone was counted only a few times. This chain joins TRBV12-1 and TRBJ2-2; the table names TRBD1, a call not compared with the DNA. TRBV12-1 is annotated as a pseudogene. This CDR3 is 16 amino acids long. The CDR3 DNA sequence: TGTGCCAGCAGCCCCGACAGGGGGCTCGACACCGGGGAGCTGTTTTTT. Amino acid sequence: CASSPDRGLDTGELFF.

The J gene is TRBJ1-6, the V gene TRBV4-1; perhaps TRBD1 as D (5 bases). The CDR3 is 16 amino acids. CDR1 and CDR2 (germline): MGHRA, YSYEKL. V shed 1 base and J shed 7 bases, with 14 bases lying between them. CDR3 region: CASSQVQGLSNSPLHF. The CDR3 DNA reads as TGCGCCAGCAGCCAAGTTCAGGGCCTTTCCAATTCACCCCTCCACTTT.

The chain uses TRBV19 and TRBJ1-5, with D perhaps matching TRBD1 (6 bases). The germline CDR1 and CDR2 sequences are LNHDA and SQIVND (reference sequence). The V end was cut by 1 base, the J end by 7 bases, with 14 bases between. The CDR3 length is 15 residues. The CDR3 DNA reads as TGTGCCAGTAGTATAGGTCTGACAGGCGGACAGCCCCAGCATTTT. It codes for CASSIGLTGGQPQHF.

The chain carries TRBV5-4 and TRBJ2-1; D remains unclear. The V gene lost 1 base and the J gene lost 10 bases, with 9 bases spanning the gap. The germline V gene encodes CDR1 SGHNT and CDR2 YYREEE (reference sequence). The CDR3 extends over 12 amino acids. Written as DNA, the CDR3 is TGTGCCAGCAGCTTGTGGGCAGGCGAGCAGTTCTTC. Residues: CASSLWAGEQFF.

The gene calls are TRBV6-6 and TRBJ1-1; a possible D gene is TRBD1 (6 bases). V lost 6 bases, J lost 5 bases, and 16 bases lay in between. The germline CDR1 and CDR2 sequences are MNHNY and SVGAGI (reference sequence). CDR3 length equals 14 residues. The CDR3 coding sequence is TGTGCCAGCAGCCCTTCAGGGGCTGGGACTGAAGCTTTCTTT. Protein product: CASSPSGAGTEAFF.

The V gene is TRBV11-2, the J gene TRBJ1-5, with D unresolved. The CDR3 is made up of 14 amino acids. Germline V gives CDR1 SGHAT, CDR2 FQNNGV. V was clipped by 0 bases and J by 6 bases, with 9 bases between them. The CDR3 sequence is CASSLDLRGQPQHF. DNA of the CDR3: TGTGCCAGCAGCTTAGATTTACGGGGTCAGCCCCAGCATTTT.

V and J are TRBV5-1 and TRBJ1-4; D is unresolved. Trimming took off 0 bases at V and 8 bases at J, with 11 bases between the two ends. The V gene's germline CDR1 is SGHRS and CDR2 YFSETQ. The CDR3 consists of 14 residues. The CDR3 DNA reads TGCGCCAGCAGCTTGGTGGGGAGGGAGGAAAAACTGTTTTTT. Amino acid sequence: CASSLVGREEKLFF.

A few counts support this clone. The rearrangement joins TRBV10-1 to TRBJ2-2, with TRBD1 as a possible D gene (6 bases). Germline V gives CDR1 WNHNN, CDR2 SYGVQD (reference sequence). The CDR3 is 14 residues long. V was trimmed by 11 bases and J by 5 bases, leaving 18 bases between them. The CDR3 here is CACPKPGTTGELFF. The CDR3 bases are TGCGCCTGTCCGAAGCCCGGGACAACCGGGGAGCTGTTTTTT.

This clone was detected a few times. The chain is built from TRBV2 and TRBJ1-1; 7 nucleotides agree with TRBD1. Germline CDR1 SNHLY, CDR2 FYNNEI. The CDR3 consists of 17 residues. V trimming: 5 bases; J trimming: 0 bases; junction bases outside the gene matches: 12. The CDR3 nucleotides are TGTGCCAGCAGTCCTTTCTCCGGGACAGTGCTGAACACTGAAGCTTTCTTT. Its protein is CASSPFSGTVLNTEAFF.

This clone was observed a single time. The chain combines TRBV19 with TRBJ2-2; D gene ambiguous. CDR3 length: 12 amino acids. CDR1 and CDR2 from the germline V gene are LNHDA and SQIVND (reference sequence). V was shortened by 5 bases and J by 8 bases, with 9 bases between the two germline ends. Here the CDR3 reads CASSPLGGELFF. In DNA form, the CDR3 reads TGTGCCAGTAGTCCGCTCGGTGGGGAGCTGTTTTTT.

V usage is TRBV6-1 and J usage is TRBJ2-5; the match to TRBD1 covers 9 bases. Germline V gene sequence: CDR1 MNHNS, CDR2 SASEGT. The CDR3 is made up of 16 amino acids. The trim removed 4 bases at V and 4 bases at J, leaving 10 bases unmatched. The CDR3 is CASSGWDREWLETQYF. CDR3 DNA sequence: TGTGCCAGCAGTGGCTGGGACAGGGAATGGTTAGAGACCCAGTACTTC.